A selection of T cell receptor beta chains follows, all from one sample in a study of blood T cells in healthy people across ages. A single record per CDR3 protein comes from TCRdb applying MiXCR to the 5' RACE reads. The table records about 1.8 million distinct CDR3 sequences, around 48% of them present only once. Sample: blood. The source is a woman aged 40 to 50 in good health. Both conserved end residues are part of each CDR3. D genes are given only for firm matches. For some rows the clone size is stated as once, few or many, or as a class when expanded; others skip it.

size,V,J,D,CDR3,DNA
-,TRBV6-4,TRBJ2-5,TRBD2,CASSDLRGTSGGVKYF,TGTGCCAGCAGCGACCTTAGGGGCACTAGCGGGGGAGTCAAGTACTTC
-,TRBV4-3,TRBJ1-2,-,CASSQETRGGSYDYTF,TGCGCCAGCAGCCAAGAGACCAGGGGAGGGTCCTATGACTACACCTTC
few,TRBV6-6,TRBJ2-1,TRBD2,CASRLRGGVYNEQFF,TGTGCCAGCAGACTTCGGGGGGGGGTATACAATGAGCAGTTCTTC
-,TRBV12-3/TRBV12-4,TRBJ1-2,TRBD1,CASSLEGTGGFDDYTF,TGTGCCAGCAGTTTAGAGGGGACAGGGGGCTTTGACGACTACACCTTC
-,TRBV20-1,TRBJ2-7,TRBD1,CSVRVGDRATNEQYF,TGCAGTGTTAGAGTCGGGGACAGGGCTACTAACGAGCAGTACTTC
-,TRBV5-1,TRBJ1-2,TRBD1,CASTWDRIGYTF,TGCGCCAGCACTTGGGACAGGATCGGCTACACCTTC
-,TRBV3-1,TRBJ1-2,TRBD1,CASSHRTGAIGGYTF,TGTGCCAGCAGCCATCGGACAGGGGCAATAGGTGGCTACACCTTC
-,TRBV5-1,TRBJ2-7,-,CASSLGARDYEQYF,TGCGCCAGCAGCTTGGGTGCCAGGGACTACGAGCAGTACTTC
few,TRBV28,TRBJ2-1,TRBD2,CASSSSGGVRNEQFF,TGTGCCAGCAGTTCGAGCGGGGGGGTGAGGAATGAGCAGTTCTTC
-,TRBV14,TRBJ2-5,TRBD1,CASSLRTGMGETQYF,TGTGCCAGCAGCCTCCGGACAGGGATGGGAGAGACCCAGTACTTC
-,TRBV20-1,TRBJ2-7,-,CSARTLGESYKEQYF,TGCAGTGCTAGAACCCTGGGCGAGTCCTACAAGGAGCAGTACTTC
-,TRBV2,TRBJ2-5,-,CASRRSGQETQYF,TGTGCCAGCAGAAGGTCAGGCCAAGAGACCCAGTACTTC
once,TRBV4-1,TRBJ2-7,-,CASSQGRLGTYEQYF,TGCGCCAGCAGCCAAGGCAGGCTGGGGACCTACGAGCAGTACTTC
-,TRBV18,TRBJ1-1,-,CASSIQSSNTEAFF,TGTGCCAGCTCGATACAGAGTTCGAACACTGAAGCTTTCTTT
-,TRBV11-1,TRBJ2-1,TRBD2,CASSLAGTSGSYNEQFF,TGTGCCAGCAGCTTAGCTGGCACTAGCGGCTCCTACAATGAGCAGTTCTTC
-,TRBV6-5,TRBJ1-6,TRBD1,CASSQGQTKGSPLHF,TGTGCCAGCAGTCAGGGACAGACAAAAGGTTCACCCCTCCACTTT
-,TRBV7-9,TRBJ1-5,TRBD1,CASSLVSIRDSVNQPQHF,TGTGCCAGCAGCTTAGTGTCTATCCGGGACAGCGTAAATCAGCCCCAGCATTTT
few,TRBV20-1,TRBJ2-1,-,CSARTRLSLGNDEQFF,TGCAGTGCTAGAACTCGACTATCCCTGGGGAACGATGAGCAGTTCTTC
few,TRBV28,TRBJ2-1,TRBD2,CASIIGGAVRNEQFF,TGTGCCAGCATTATCGGGGGGGCGGTCCGCAATGAGCAGTTCTTC
-,TRBV6-2/TRBV6-3,TRBJ2-7,-,CASTPRLGTLLPEQYF,TGTGCCAGCACTCCACGATTGGGGACCCTCCTTCCCGAGCAGTACTTC
few,TRBV29-1,TRBJ2-1,-,CSAGGEQFF,TGCAGCGCTGGGGGTGAGCAGTTCTTC
few,TRBV28,TRBJ2-5,-,CASREGAVETQYF,TGTGCCAGCAGGGAGGGGGCGGTGGAGACCCAGTACTTC
-,TRBV29-1,TRBJ1-4,TRBD1,CSVGGQAFNEKLFF,TGCAGCGTTGGGGGACAGGCCTTTAATGAAAAACTGTTTTTT
-,TRBV29-1,TRBJ2-3,TRBD2,CSVTTSGGAGGAQYF,TGCAGCGTTACGACTAGCGGGGGGGCCGGAGGAGCGCAGTATTTT
-,TRBV5-1,TRBJ2-3,-,CASSKTGPPDTQYF,TGCGCCAGCAGCAAAACAGGCCCCCCAGATACGCAGTATTTT
-,TRBV4-2,TRBJ2-5,-,CASSQDLQGETQYF,TGTGCCAGCAGCCAAGATTTACAGGGAGAGACCCAGTACTTC
-,TRBV25-1,TRBJ1-2,-,CASASGNYGYTF,TGTGCCAGCGCATCAGGCAACTATGGCTACACCTTC
-,TRBV7-2,TRBJ2-5,-,CASSHTATARETQYF,TGTGCCAGCAGCCATACCGCTACCGCCAGGGAGACCCAGTACTTC
-,TRBV7-2,TRBJ2-6,-,CASSPESQVSGANVLTF,TGTGCCAGCAGCCCGGAGAGTCAGGTTTCTGGGGCCAACGTCCTGACTTTC
-,TRBV6-1,TRBJ2-5,TRBD1,CASRIRGRQETQYF,TGTGCCAGCAGGATCAGGGGGCGCCAAGAGACCCAGTACTTC
-,TRBV9,TRBJ1-5,TRBD1,CASSVRPGTGFNQPQHF,TGTGCCAGCAGCGTACGTCCCGGGACAGGGTTCAATCAGCCCCAGCATTTT